A single sample gave rise to the 19 T cell receptor beta chains below, sequenced in a study of cytomegalovirus exposure and HLA in healthy donors. The PCR was carried out with 60 Vbeta primers and 13 Jbeta primers. Sequencing was performed with immunoSEQ multiplex PCR; in TCRdb, only in-frame clones are kept and a portion is missing. The data hold some 30,000 clones, with 44% observed a single time. What was sequenced was PBMCs. The receptors were sampled from a woman in her fifties or sixties in good health and CMV-seronegative.

This clone was counted between two and nine times. V usage is TRBV5-4 and J usage is TRBJ2-5; a possible D gene is TRBD2 (6 bases). The CDR3 totals 15 residues. V was shortened by 3 bases and J by 5 bases, with 17 bases between the two germline ends. Germline V lookup: CDR1 SGHNT, CDR2 YYREEE (reference sequence). In DNA form, the CDR3 reads TGTGCCAGCAGCTCCCGGGACTTCCCAGGGGAGACCCAGTACTTC. Its translation is CASSSRDFPGETQYF.

V gene TRBV27 combines with J gene TRBJ1-2; tentative D call: TRBD1 (6 bases). The V and J ends lost 6 bases and 6 bases respectively, with 20 bases between them. The germline V gene encodes CDR1 MNHEY and CDR2 SMNVEV (reference sequence). The CDR3 loop spans 15 amino acids. The DNA of the CDR3 is TGTGCCAGCAGCCCCCTCTTGGGGGCAGGCCATGGCTACACCTTC. This translates into CASSPLLGAGHGYTF.

The chain combines TRBV10-3 with TRBJ2-7; a weak D match, TRBD1 (5 bases). V lost 2 bases and J lost 4, with 12 bases in between. The CDR3 is 14 amino acids. Per the germline V gene, CDR1 is ENHRY and CDR2 is SYGVKD. Here the CDR3 DNA reads TGTGCCATCAGTGAGGCGTCAGGGAAGTACGAGCAGTACTTC. Translating gives CAISEASGKYEQYF.

This clone has just a few counts. The chain links TRBV19 to TRBJ2-7; 10 nucleotides agree with TRBD1. V lost 4 bases to trimming and J lost 6 bases; unmatched junction nucleotides: 15. CDR1 and CDR2 from the germline V gene are LNHDA and SQIVND (reference sequence). The CDR3 extends over 17 amino acids. The chain's CDR3 is CASSTGRGGQGPREQYF. CDR3 bases: TGTGCCAGTAGTACCGGTAGGGGGGGACAGGGGCCCCGCGAGCAGTACTTC.

This chain links TRBV7-6 with TRBJ2-7; possibly TRBD2 for D (6 bases). The V gene lost 5 bases and the J gene lost 1 base, with 12 bases spanning the gap. The CDR3 consists of 14 residues. CDR1 is SGHVS, CDR2 FNYEAQ, per germline. CDR3 amino acids: CASSRAGGSYEQYF. Written as DNA, the CDR3 is TGTGCCAGCAGCCGCGCTGGGGGGTCCTACGAGCAGTACTTC.

This clone turned up a few times. The genes are TRBV10-3 and TRBJ1-2, with TRBD1 matching over 10 bases. Germline V lookup: CDR1 ENHRY, CDR2 SYGVKD. With V trimmed by 10 bases and J by 3 bases, 5 bases remained unmatched. CDR3 length: 13 amino acids. The CDR3: CASGTGEDYGYTF. Written as DNA, the CDR3 is TGTGCCAGTGGGACAGGGGAGGACTATGGCTACACCTTC.

The chain recombines TRBV5-1 with TRBJ2-1, with TRBD1 matching over 10 bases. This CDR3 is 15 amino acids long. The germline CDR1 and CDR2 sequences are SGHRS and YFSETQ. V shed 3 bases and J 2 bases; nucleotides not matched to a gene: 2. In nucleotides, the CDR3 is TGCGCCAGCAGCTGGGGGACAGGGGCCTACAATGAGCAGTTCTTC. Protein product: CASSWGTGAYNEQFF.

The chain recombines TRBV2 with TRBJ2-7, with TRBD2 identical over 11 bases. Losses at the gene ends were 1 base for V and 4 bases for J; bases not matched to a gene: 3. The germline V gene encodes CDR1 SNHLY and CDR2 FYNNEI. This CDR3 has 15 residues. CDR3 DNA sequence: TGTGCCAGCAGTGAAGAGGTAGCGGGAGGGTACGAGCAGTACTTC. It translates to CASSEEVAGGYEQYF.

This clone came up a few times. This chain connects TRBV4-1 to TRBJ2-2; 12 bases agree with TRBD2. From germline, CDR1 is MGHRA and CDR2 YSYEKL. The CDR3 spans 17 residues. V was pared by 2 bases and J by 3 bases, with 4 bases of the junction left unmatched. CDR3 coding DNA: TGCGCCAGCAGCCAACCTAGCGGGAGGGCCGACACCGGGGAGCTGTTTTTT. Residues: CASSQPSGRADTGELFF.

The chain has TRBV29-1 and TRBJ1-2; 9 bases match TRBD1. J lost 5 bases, V lost 2 bases, and 3 bases had no gene match. CDR1 SQVTM and CDR2 ANQGSEA come from the germline V gene. This CDR3 has 13 amino acids. The CDR3 loop reads CSVESGQGYGYTF. The CDR3 DNA reads as TGCAGCGTTGAATCGGGACAGGGATATGGCTACACCTTC.

This clone was seen only a few times. V gene TRBV11-3 combines with J gene TRBJ2-3; 9 bases are shared with TRBD2. CDR1 is SGHNT, CDR2 YENEEA, per germline. Trimming cost V 1 base and J 0 bases; bases outside gene matches: 2. This CDR3 is 16 amino acids long. CDR3 nucleotides: TGTGCCAGCAGCTTAGGAGCGGGGGGAAGCACAGATACGCAGTATTTT. Translation: CASSLGAGGSTDTQYF.

The chain joins TRBV9 to TRBJ1-4; a possible D gene is TRBD1 (5 bases). In germline, CDR1 is SGDLS, CDR2 YYNGEE. There are 15 residues in the CDR3. Deletions cut 4 bases from V and 0 bases from J, with 10 bases between. The CDR3 reads CASSPAGATNEKLFF. As DNA, the CDR3 is TGTGCCAGCAGCCCTGCGGGGGCAACTAATGAAAAACTGTTTTTT.

The V and J genes are TRBV7-7 and TRBJ2-7; the D gene is possibly TRBD1 (6 bases). This CDR3 spans 14 amino acids. V gave up 0 bases and J gave up 2 bases, with 8 bases separating them. Germline lookup yields CDR1 SSHAT and CDR2 FNYEAQ (reference sequence). The chain's CDR3 is CASSLAQGPYEQYF. The DNA of the CDR3 is TGTGCCAGCAGCTTAGCGCAGGGGCCCTACGAGCAGTACTTC.

This clone was seen a few times. The chain combines TRBV7-3 with TRBJ1-1, with TRBD1 identical over 10 bases. The J segment lost 4 bases and the V segment lost 3 bases, leaving 5 bases of the junction unmatched. Germline V gene sequence: CDR1 SGHTA, CDR2 FQGTGA. The CDR3 totals 15 residues. The DNA of the CDR3 is TGTGCCAGCAGCTTGGCGGGACAGGGGAGCACTGAAGCTTTCTTT. It encodes CASSLAGQGSTEAFF.

The rearrangement links TRBV6-5 to TRBJ2-1; the D gene is possibly TRBD1 (7 bases). The germline V gene has CDR1 MNHEY and CDR2 SVGAGI. This CDR3 spans 15 amino acids. The V gene lost 5 bases and the J gene lost 2 bases, with 13 bases spanning the gap. The CDR3, as DNA: TGTGCCAGCAGTAGAGGCAGGGGGGCCTACAATGAGCAGTTCTTC. Translating it yields CASSRGRGAYNEQFF.

CDR3 loop: CASSLPVVGYTF. CDR3 nucleotides: TGTGCCAGCAGTTTACCAGTTGTCGGCTACACCTTC. V and J are TRBV28 and TRBJ1-2; D unclear. The CDR3 extends over 12 amino acids. Germline V CDR1 and CDR2: MDHEN, SYDVKM. Between the trimmed V and J ends, which lost 2 bases and 8 bases, there was a span of 9 bases.

This chain joins TRBV27 and TRBJ1-5; D gene unclear. Trimming cost V 2 bases and J 3 bases, with 14 bases left between them. The length of the CDR3 is 16 residues. Germline CDR1 and CDR2: MNHEY and SMNVEV (reference sequence). The CDR3 loop reads CASSLLPGQANQPQHF. The CDR3 region has the DNA TGTGCCAGCAGTTTACTGCCAGGTCAGGCCAATCAGCCCCAGCATTTT.

The chain has TRBV2 and TRBJ2-7; 7 bases agree with TRBD2. The CDR3 length is 16 residues. Per germline, CDR1 SNHLY and CDR2 FYNNEI. The junction had 14 bases not matched to a gene; V was cut back by 4 bases and J by 5 bases. CDR3 region: CASSAPGGSIRHEQYF. In nucleotides, the CDR3 is TGTGCCAGCAGTGCTCCCGGGGGGTCCATCCGGCACGAGCAGTACTTC.

This clone was detected once. V gene TRBV4-1 combines with J gene TRBJ2-3, with 7 bases lining up with TRBD2. CDR3 length equals 17 residues. V was clipped by 0 bases and J by 1 base; unmatched bases: 7. Germline V gene sequence: CDR1 MGHRA, CDR2 YSYEKL. The CDR3 loop reads CASSQEGGSGRTDTQYF. As DNA, the CDR3 is TGCGCCAGCAGCCAAGAGGGGGGGAGCGGTCGCACAGATACGCAGTATTTT.